This TCR beta chain was profiled in a study of blood T cell repertoires in COVID-19. Assay used: immunoSEQ multiplex PCR; TCRdb lists only in-frame clones, some missing. The table lists around 200,000 clones, more than 70% of them singletons, with around 1.5% in the top ten. The CDR3 consists of 17 residues. CDR1 and CDR2 from the germline V gene are MNHEY and SVGEGT. The junction had 8 bases not matched to a gene; V was cut back by 6 bases and J by 0 bases. This chain joins TRBV6-2 or TRBV6-3 and TRBJ2-1, with 10 bases matching TRBD2. Sequencing input: peripheral blood. The origin of this receptor is a man aged 18 to 30 with active or convalescent COVID-19. The CDR3 DNA is TGTGCCAGCAGCCTTCCTAGGACTAGCGGCTCCTACAATGAGCAGTTCTTC. It is translated as CASSLPRTSGSYNEQFF.